One and the same sample provided the 20 T cell receptor beta chains below, sequenced in a study of response to subunit inactivated influenza vaccine (dated 2018 in TCRdb). The receptor library was made with RT-PCR. Sequencing used an Illumina HiSeq 2500. TCRdb handled the public reads itself, with Q25 trimming in fastp and clone calling in MiXCR, and kept productive beta chains. Every entry covers one CDR3 protein and lists the most common genes and DNA from its rows. This sample has roughly 190,000 distinct CDR3 sequences in its table, and approximately 12% of those were observed once. The top ten hold approximately 30% of the sample. These same records also appear under a second study, on T cells expressing NK-cell markers. The second study also describes: The TCR beta cDNA libraries were made using 5'RACE template switching, a step that added both a universal primer site and unique molecular identifiers.

The sequencing used CD8+ T cells sorted from PBMCs, collected less than 13 days after vaccination. The receptors were sampled from a man aged 50-59 years who received an inactivated influenza vaccine. Donor details come from another sample of the same person, matched by shared clones.

In nucleotides, the CDR3 is TGCAGTGCTAGAGATTGGACTAGCGGAGAGACCCAGTACTTC. Its protein product is CSARDWTSGETQYF. The V call is TRBV20-1, the J call TRBJ2-5, with 10 bases matching TRBD2. J gave up 4 bases and V 0 bases, and 2 bases lay outside the gene matches. CDR1 is DFQATT, CDR2 SNEGSKA, per germline (reference sequence). This CDR3 comprises 14 residues.

This clonotype was seen a handful of times. The rearrangement links TRBV12-3 or TRBV12-4 to TRBJ2-7; possible D gene TRBD1, 6 bases. V was shortened by 4 bases and J by 3 bases, with 16 bases between the two germline ends. The CDR3 consists of 15 residues. This chain's CDR3 is CASSSTGYPDYEQYF. CDR3 DNA sequence: TGTGCCAGCAGTTCTACAGGGTACCCGGACTACGAGCAGTACTTC.

V gene TRBV29-1 combines with J gene TRBJ1-2; unclear D gene. Trimming removed 3 bases at V and 6 bases at J, with 11 bases between. In germline, CDR1 is SQVTM, CDR2 ANQGSEA. The CDR3 is 12 residues long. CDR3 in amino acids: CSVEEASNGYTF. CDR3 sequence (DNA): TGCAGCGTTGAGGAGGCGTCGAATGGCTACACCTTC.

With respect to this clonotype: This clone may be a read error of a much larger clone one base away. The chain is built from TRBV5-1 and TRBJ1-2; D gene ambiguous. The CDR3 runs 15 residues. CDR1 SGHRS and CDR2 YFSETQ come from the germline V gene. For the CDR3, the DNA is TGCCCCAGCAGCTTGGCATGGAACGGAAACTATGGCTACACCTTC. Protein: CPSSLAWNGNYGYTF.

The rearrangement links TRBV5-1 to TRBJ2-2, with 11 nucleotides matching TRBD1. V shed 4 bases and J 5 bases; nucleotides not matched to a gene: 7. Germline V gene sequence: CDR1 SGHRS, CDR2 YFSETQ. The CDR3 covers 16 residues. CDR3 nucleotides: TGCGCCAGCAGCCCGGGAGGACAGGGGGCTACCGGGGAGCTGTTTTTT. As protein: CASSPGGQGATGELFF.

V is TRBV28 and J is TRBJ2-1, with 7 bases that match TRBD1. The J segment lost 4 bases and the V segment lost 3 bases, leaving 9 bases of the junction unmatched. The CDR3 is made up of 16 amino acids. The germline gives CDR1 MDHEN, CDR2 SYDVKM. The CDR3 DNA sequence: TGTGCCAGCAGTTTTCGGGGCAGGGGGATGTACAATGAGCAGTTCTTC. Protein product: CASSFRGRGMYNEQFF.

This clonotype came up many times. The rearrangement uses TRBV27 and TRBJ2-2; D unresolved. The CDR3 extends over 11 amino acids. The V and J ends lost 7 bases and 4 bases respectively, with 4 bases between them. The V gene's germline CDR1 is MNHEY and CDR2 SMNVEV (reference sequence). CDR3 in amino acids: CASTITGELFF. In nucleotides, the CDR3 is TGTGCCAGCACCATCACCGGGGAGCTGTTTTTT.

The V and J genes are TRBV6-2 or TRBV6-3 and TRBJ1-2, with D uncertain. V dropped 5 bases and J dropped 4 bases, with 11 bases sitting between them. This CDR3 contains 13 residues. Germline values: CDR1 MNHEY, CDR2 SVGEGT. CDR3: CASSKQGLYGYTF. In DNA, the CDR3 is TGTGCCAGCAGTAAGCAAGGTCTCTATGGCTACACCTTC.

This clonotype has ten or more counts. The rearrangement uses TRBV20-1 and TRBJ2-1, with 8 positions matching TRBD2. Germline lookup yields CDR1 DFQATT and CDR2 SNEGSKA (reference sequence). The CDR3 is made up of 15 amino acids. The V gene end was trimmed by 0 bases and the J gene end by 2 bases; junction bases not matched to a gene: 3. This CDR3 is CSARDTLAAYNEQFF. The CDR3 coding sequence is TGCAGTGCTAGAGATACACTAGCGGCCTACAATGAGCAGTTCTTC.

This clonotype was observed many times. The CDR3 DNA is TGCAGCGTTGAAGCCGGGCGGGAGGTCGACACCGGGGAGCTGTTTTTT. Its translation: CSVEAGREVDTGELFF. The rearrangement links TRBV29-1 to TRBJ2-2; TRBD2 aligns across 8 bases. This CDR3 has 16 amino acids. Trimming removed 1 base from V and 3 bases from J; junction bases left unmatched: 7. Looked up from germline, CDR1 is SQVTM and CDR2 is ANQGSEA.

The chain couples TRBV10-1 to TRBJ2-1; D unresolved. Germline values: CDR1 WNHNN, CDR2 SYGVQD (reference sequence). This CDR3 region has 15 residues. With 1 base removed from V and 5 bases from J, the gap between germline ends came to 12 bases. The CDR3 nucleotides are TGCGCCAGCAGTGAGTTCTTCCTTAACAACAATGAGCAGTTCTTC. It specifies CASSEFFLNNNEQFF.

This clonotype appeared a few times. The chain combines TRBV27 with TRBJ2-2; D possibly matches TRBD1 or TRBD2 (5 bases each). CDR3 length equals 14 residues. Germline CDR1 and CDR2: MNHEY and SMNVEV (reference sequence). Trimming took off 11 bases at V and 1 base at J, with 14 bases between the two ends. The CDR3 region is CAVRRGENTGELFF. The CDR3 coding sequence is TGTGCCGTCCGGAGAGGGGAGAACACCGGGGAGCTGTTTTTT.

The table lists this clonotype with many counts. This chain connects TRBV5-1 to TRBJ2-7; maybe TRBD2 (5 bases). The CDR3 spans 14 residues. V shed 2 bases and J shed 9 bases, with 18 bases lying between them. Germline lookup yields CDR1 SGHRS and CDR2 YFSETQ. The CDR3 loop is CASSFDNQARGQYF. The CDR3 region has the DNA TGCGCCAGCAGCTTTGATAACCAGGCCCGGGGGCAGTACTTC.

The chain uses TRBV11-2 and TRBJ2-1, with D unclear. CDR3 length: 12 residues. Germline-derived CDR1 and CDR2 are SGHAT and FQNNGV. V was shortened by 5 bases and J by 9 bases, with 11 bases between the two germline ends. In DNA, the CDR3 is TGTGCCAGCAGCCCTTTTCGCGGTGAGCAGTTCTTC. Protein product: CASSPFRGEQFF. The variable domain in full, with the rest retrieved from reference TRBV11-2 and TRBJ2-1, is EAGVAQSPRYKIIEKRQSVAFWCNPISGHATLYWYQQILGQGPKLLIQFQNNGVVDDSQLPKDRFSAERLKGVDSTLKIQPAKLEDSAVYLCASSPFRGEQFFGPGTRLTVL.

This clonotype was detected many times. This chain joins TRBV6-2 or TRBV6-3 and TRBJ1-1; the D gene is possibly TRBD1 (5 bases). V was clipped by 5 bases and J by 8 bases, with 9 bases between them. The CDR3 covers 11 residues. The germline V gene has CDR1 MNHEY and CDR2 SVGEGT. The DNA for the CDR3 is TGTGCCAGCAGTCTTGACAGCGAAGCTTTCTTT. This gives the protein CASSLDSEAFF.

This clonotype was observed a few times. This chain connects TRBV11-2 to TRBJ2-2; a possible D gene is TRBD1 (5 bases). This CDR3 is built from 14 residues. Germline assignment: CDR1 SGHAT and CDR2 FQNNGV. V was clipped by 2 bases and J by 5 bases, with 9 bases between them. CDR3 nucleotides: TGTGCCAGCAGCTTACCCTCAGGGACCGGGGAGCTGTTTTTT. Residues: CASSLPSGTGELFF.

V gene TRBV11-2 combines with J gene TRBJ2-7; D gene unclear. V shed 1 base and J shed 3 bases, with 7 bases lying between them. Germline CDR1 and CDR2: SGHAT and FQNNGV. This CDR3 is built from 13 residues. CDR3 in DNA: TGTGCCAGCAGCTTAGTCGGGCACTACGAGCAGTACTTC. Its translation: CASSLVGHYEQYF.

This clonotype has a handful of counts. The V gene is TRBV14, the J gene TRBJ2-7; D gene unclear. Germline assignment: CDR1 SGHDN and CDR2 FVKESK. V was pared by 1 base and J by 5 bases, with 15 bases between. The CDR3 contains 15 residues. CDR3 DNA: TGTGCCAGCAGCCAAGTTACAGTCCGAAGGAACGAGCAGTACTTC. Translation gives CASSQVTVRRNEQYF.

This clonotype has more than one count but fewer than ten. The V call is TRBV24-1, the J call TRBJ1-5; D is ambiguous. CDR1 and CDR2 (germline): KGHDR, SFDVKD. V lost 8 bases to trimming and J lost 0 bases, with 7 bases between them. The CDR3 is 13 amino acids. This CDR3 is CATKGDSNQPQHF. In DNA, the CDR3 is TGTGCCACCAAGGGCGATAGCAATCAGCCCCAGCATTTT.

In this sample, this clonotype turned up many times. This sequence joins TRBV9 and TRBJ2-1; the D gene is possibly TRBD1 (6 bases). V gave up 4 bases and J gave up 7 bases, with 15 bases separating them. This CDR3 comprises 14 residues. Germline V lookup: CDR1 SGDLS, CDR2 YYNGEE. The CDR3 DNA sequence: TGTGCCAGCAGCCTACAGGGTAACGGGAATGAGCAGTTCTTC. Its protein product is CASSLQGNGNEQFF.